This T cell receptor (beta chain) was obtained from a study of blood T cell repertoires in COVID-19. Study details: Acute-phase and convalescent COVID-19 samples originated in the United States, Italy and Spain. T cells, B-cell-depleted T cells, or PBMCs provided the cDNA or gDNA that served as material.

Looked up from germline, CDR1 is SGHRS and CDR2 is YFSETQ. V was trimmed by 4 bases and J by 8 bases, leaving 16 bases between them. This CDR3 has 14 amino acids. This clone was picked up a small number of times. Authors' methods: Reference gene primer amplification gave estimated nucleated cell counts. The repertoire was sequenced with immunoSEQ multiplex PCR; TCRdb's copy has only in-frame clones and lacks some. V and J calls and clone size are copied from that table; D and trimming were computed from the DNA. The sample holds 85,000 to 120,000 clones, 71% seen once. Sequencing was performed on peripheral blood. The chain is built from TRBV5-1 and TRBJ1-3; D possibly corresponds to TRBD1 (5 bases). This TCR derives from a human donor with acute or convalescent COVID-19. The donor label of this sample is uncertain. The CDR3 DNA follows: TGCGCCAGCAGCCCAACGGGACTGTCGGACACCATATATTTT. Translated, it gives CASSPTGLSDTIYF. Full variable domain (remainder filled in from reference TRBV5-1 and TRBJ1-3): KAGVTQTPRYLIKTRGQQVTLSCSPISGHRSVSWYQQTPGQGLQFLFEYFSETQRNKGNFPGRFSGRQFSNSRSEMNVSTLELGDSALYLCASSPTGLSDTIYFGEGSWLTVV.